Following are 18 T cell receptor beta chains from one sample sequenced in a study of CD8+ T cells in alopecia areata. It was cDNA, reverse transcribed from extracted RNA, that served as the sequencing template. Clones were read by immunoSEQ multiplex PCR, and TCRdb kept only the in-frame ones, dropping some. The sample lists 160,000 or so clones, about two thirds seen once, with more than 0.7% in the top ten. Treatment described: oral pan-JAK inhibitor, 5-10 mg twice daily. The sample consisted of CD4+ T cells sorted from blood, taken at week 4, from a patient treated with tofacitinib. These receptor sequences come from a human donor with alopecia areata.

This clone was counted between two and nine times. The rearrangement uses TRBV29-1 and TRBJ1-1; TRBD1 aligns across 7 bases. The CDR3 consists of 14 residues. J gave up 0 bases and V 3 bases, and 4 bases lay outside the gene matches. Germline CDR1 reads SQVTM; CDR2 reads ANQGSEA. The CDR3 nucleotides read TGCAGCGTTGACTCGACAGGGATGAACACTGAAGCTTTCTTT. This translates into CSVDSTGMNTEAFF. The whole variable domain, remainder taken from reference TRBV29-1 and TRBJ1-1, is SAVISQKPSRDICQRGTSLTIQCQVDSQVTMMFWYRQQPGQSLTLIATANQGSEATYESGFVIDKFPISRPNLTFSTLTVSNMSPEDSSIYLCSVDSTGMNTEAFFGQGTRLTVV.

The chain joins TRBV6-5 to TRBJ2-7, with unresolved D. The CDR3 has 15 amino acids. Germline loops: CDR1 MNHEY, CDR2 SVGAGI. Trimming stripped 8 bases from V and 2 bases from J, with 19 bases between. Written as DNA, the CDR3 is TGTGCCAGCCGAAGGGCCGGCCAGAGAACCTACGAGCAGTACTTC. Translating gives CASRRAGQRTYEQYF.

On this clone: The same CDR3 is also encoded by other DNA sequences in this sample. The chain is built from TRBV5-1 and TRBJ2-5, with 16 bases fitting TRBD2. The CDR3 spans 16 residues. Germline values: CDR1 SGHRS, CDR2 YFSETQ. J gave up 2 bases and V 4 bases, and 2 bases lay outside the gene matches. The CDR3 sequence: CASSPGLAGGQETQYF. The CDR3, as DNA: TGCGCCAGCAGCCCGGGACTAGCGGGAGGGCAAGAGACCCAGTACTTC.

This chain uses TRBV6-5 with TRBJ2-7; 9 bases are a match to TRBD1. Losses at the gene ends were 2 bases for V and 0 bases for J; bases not matched to a gene: 2. Germline assignment: CDR1 MNHEY and CDR2 SVGAGI. The CDR3 contains 15 residues. CDR3 nucleotides: TGTGCCAGCAGTTACACGGGACAGGGCTCCTACGAGCAGTACTTC. Translation: CASSYTGQGSYEQYF.

The sample holds a few counts of this clone. This chain connects TRBV2 to TRBJ1-1; no firm D call. The V and J ends lost 0 bases and 7 bases respectively, with 9 bases between them. Germline V gives CDR1 SNHLY, CDR2 FYNNEI. CDR3 size: 13 residues. In DNA form, the CDR3 reads TGTGCCAGCAGTGAAGCCGCCCAGGATGAAGCTTTCTTT. Translating it yields CASSEAAQDEAFF.

This clone was observed a single time. The CDR3 DNA sequence: TGTGCCAGCGGACCCGACAGGGGAATCGTGTCACCCCTCCACTTT. Translated: CASGPDRGIVSPLHF. The rearrangement joins TRBV2 to TRBJ1-6, with 8 positions matching TRBD1. The CDR3 is 15 amino acids. Germline trimming cut 8 bases from V and 10 bases from J; bases unmatched to any gene: 13. The germline V gene has CDR1 SNHLY and CDR2 FYNNEI. Variable domain in full (rest from reference TRBV2 and TRBJ1-6): EPEVTQTPSHQVTQMGQEVILRCVPISNHLYFYWYRQILGQKVEFLVSFYNNEISEKSEIFDDQFSVERPDGSNFTLKIRSTKLEDSAMYFCASGPDRGIVSPLHFGNGTRLTVT.

Comment on this clone: The junction and the germline gene differ at one end; a read error may be behind it. V gene TRBV7-7 combines with J gene TRBJ2-5; D is perhaps TRBD2 (6 bases). This CDR3 comprises 16 residues. CDR1 is SSHAT, CDR2 FNYEAQ, per germline (reference sequence). The CDR3 DNA is TGTGCTAGCAGCCCCTACAGAGGGGCGGGGAGAGAGACCCAGTACTTC. Amino acid sequence: CASSPYRGAGRETQYF. Full variable domain (missing parts from reference TRBV7-7 and TRBJ2-5): GAGVSQSPRYKVTKRGQDVTLRCDPISSHATLYWYQQALGQGPEFLTYFNYEAQPDKSGLPSDRFSAERPEGSISTLTIQRTEQRDSAMYRCASSPYRGAGRETQYFGPGTRLLVL.

The sample holds a few counts of this clone. Here the CDR3 DNA reads TGTGCCAGCAGCATTGGGGACTTTGGTTCACCCCTCCACTTT. It codes for CASSIGDFGSPLHF. The chain joins TRBV7-2 to TRBJ1-6; TRBD1 might be the D (5 bases). This CDR3 comprises 14 residues. Looked up from germline, CDR1 is SGHTA and CDR2 is FQGNSA. Deletions cut 5 bases from V and 9 bases from J, with 14 bases between.

CDR3 nucleotide sequence: TGTGCCTGGAGAATGAACACTGAAGCTTTCTTT. This codes for CAWRMNTEAFF. The rearrangement uses TRBV30 and TRBJ1-1; no clear D gene. V was clipped by 3 bases and J by 0 bases, with 2 bases between them. Germline V CDR1 and CDR2: GTSNPN, SVGIG (reference sequence). This CDR3 is 11 amino acids long.

The chain is built from TRBV10-3 and TRBJ2-3; perhaps TRBD2 as D (5 bases). V gave up 8 bases and J gave up 1 base, with 10 bases separating them. Germline CDR1 ENHRY, CDR2 SYGVKD. CDR3 length: 13 residues. CDR3 nucleotides: TGTGCCATCGGCGGGCGGGGCACAGATACGCAGTATTTT. It yields the protein CAIGGRGTDTQYF.

The chain joins TRBV9 to TRBJ1-2; possible D gene TRBD1, 6 bases. Per the germline V gene, CDR1 is SGDLS and CDR2 is YYNGEE. The CDR3 runs to 13 residues. Trimming took off 4 bases at V and 5 bases at J, with 12 bases between the two ends. The CDR3 bases are TGTGCCAGCAGCCTGGACAGCCGATATGGCTACACCTTC. This gives the protein CASSLDSRYGYTF.

This clone was detected once. V and J are TRBV5-6 and TRBJ1-2; D might be TRBD1 (5 bases). Germline V gene lookup returns CDR1 SGHDT and CDR2 YYEEEE. Deletions cut 0 bases from V and 8 bases from J, with 14 bases between. There are 14 residues in the CDR3. In DNA, the CDR3 is TGTGCCAGCAGCTTGGAAGTATTGGGGCAAGGCTACACCTTC. Protein product: CASSLEVLGQGYTF. The entire variable domain, with the rest obtained from reference TRBV5-6 and TRBJ1-2, is as follows: DAGVTQSPTHLIKTRGQQVTLRCSPKSGHDTVSWYQQALGQGPQFIFQYYEEEERQRGNFPDRFSGHQFPNYSSELNVNALLLGDSALYLCASSLEVLGQGYTFGSGTRLTVV.

The J gene is TRBJ1-1, the V gene TRBV27, with TRBD1 identical over 8 bases. Trimming took 6 bases from V and 1 from J; bases not matched to a gene: 4. Germline values: CDR1 MNHEY, CDR2 SMNVEV (reference sequence). The CDR3 runs to 14 residues. The CDR3 loop reads CASRGQGANTEAFF. The CDR3 nucleotides read TGTGCCAGCAGAGGACAGGGTGCGAACACTGAAGCTTTCTTT.

The chain is built from TRBV4-2 and TRBJ2-7; TRBD1 is a possible D gene (6 bases). This CDR3 contains 16 residues. Germline lookup yields CDR1 LGHNA and CDR2 YNFKEQ. V shed 0 bases and J shed 6 bases, with 18 bases lying between them. This CDR3 is CASSQDLGQISAEQYF. The DNA for the CDR3 is TGTGCCAGCAGCCAAGATCTAGGACAGATCTCTGCCGAGCAGTACTTC.

This clone was seen once. CDR3 DNA: TGTGCCAGCAGCTGGGGGGACAGGAGTTATGGCTACACCTTC. This sequence encodes CASSWGDRSYGYTF. The V and J genes are TRBV5-6 and TRBJ1-2; 8 positions match TRBD1. This CDR3 region has 14 residues. V lost 3 bases and J lost 5; bases outside the gene matches: 6. Per the germline V gene, CDR1 is SGHDT and CDR2 is YYEEEE.

V gene TRBV30 combines with J gene TRBJ2-3; D not resolved. The CDR3 has 11 residues. Trimming stripped 4 bases from V and 6 bases from J, with 8 bases between. Germline V gene lookup returns CDR1 GTSNPN and CDR2 SVGIG (reference sequence). The CDR3 spells CAWNSGDTQYF. CDR3 sequence (DNA): TGTGCCTGGAATTCCGGGGATACGCAGTATTTT.

The chain links TRBV7-9 to TRBJ1-6; TRBD1 matches 7 bases. The CDR3 spans 15 residues. The ends lost 3 bases at V and 7 bases at J; junction bases unmatched: 6. Germline-derived CDR1 and CDR2 are SEHNR and FQNEAQ (reference sequence). The CDR3 is CASSFLQGMNSPLHF. The CDR3 DNA is TGTGCCAGCAGCTTTCTACAGGGGATGAATTCACCCCTCCACTTT.

This rearrangement joins TRBV11-2 to TRBJ1-1; D uncertain. Trimming pared 5 bases from V and 4 bases from J, leaving 11 bases between. Germline V gene data show CDR1 as SGHAT and CDR2 as FQNNGV. The length of the CDR3 is 13 residues. The CDR3 sequence: CASSLVVGTEAFF. The CDR3 DNA reads as TGTGCCAGCAGCCTAGTGGTCGGCACTGAAGCTTTCTTT.